Shown below are 9 T cell receptor beta chains from a single sample sequenced in a study of T cell repertoires in cytomegalovirus infection. TCRdb re-analysed the reads in MiXCR, keeping a single row per CDR3 protein. This table has hundreds of thousands of distinct CDR3 sequences, 20% to 25% appearing once. The sample taken for sequencing was CD8+ T cells from PBMCs. The receptors here all came from a human donor in good health (CMV status not recorded). Some clones in this sample may be carry-over from other donors' samples.

CDR3 nucleotide sequence: TGCGCCAGCAGCCAAGCGGACAGGGAACAAGAGACCCAGTACTTC. It is translated as CASSQADREQETQYF. This sequence joins TRBV4-1 and TRBJ2-5; 8 bases match TRBD1. V dropped 1 base and J dropped 2; count of bases not matched to a gene: 3. In germline, CDR1 is MGHRA, CDR2 YSYEKL. CDR3 length: 15 residues.

This clonotype has ten or more counts. The chain recombines TRBV6-2 or TRBV6-3 with TRBJ2-7, with no clear D. Germline V gene sequence: CDR1 MNHEY, CDR2 SVGEGT. There are 14 residues in the CDR3. V was shortened by 0 bases and J by 4 bases, with 10 bases between the two germline ends. The CDR3 spells CASSYSAPAYEQYV. The DNA of the CDR3 is TGTGCCAGCAGTTACTCGGCGCCAGCTTACGAGCAGTACGTC.

About this clonotype itself: A single base separates this from a much larger clone, so it may be a read error. The chain joins TRBV7-6 to TRBJ1-4; a weak D match, TRBD1 (6 bases). Per the germline V gene, CDR1 is SGHVS and CDR2 is FNYEAQ. The CDR3 is 14 residues long. CDR3 protein: CAGSFRGANEKLFF. CDR3 DNA: TGTGCCGGCAGCTTTAGGGGGGCTAATGAAAAACTGTTTTTT. The whole variable domain, filled in from reference TRBV7-6 and TRBJ1-4, reads GAGVSQSPRYKVTKRGQDVALRCDPISGHVSLYWYRQALGQGPEFLTYFNYEAQQDKSGLPNDRFSAERPEGSISTLTIQRTEQRDSAMYRCAGSFRGANEKLFFGSGTQLSVL.

A few counts support this clonotype. The chain couples TRBV6-2 or TRBV6-3 to TRBJ1-1, with D unresolved. This CDR3 is 13 amino acids long. V was pared by 2 bases and J by 6 bases, with 10 bases between. Germline CDR1 reads MNHEY; CDR2 reads SVGEGT. The DNA of the CDR3 is TGTGCCAGCAGTTACGGGCCCACCCCTGAAGCTTTCTTT. This gives the protein CASSYGPTPEAFF.

For this clonotype: This sequence may be a read error, since a much larger clone differs from it by one base. The rearrangement links TRBV7-4 to TRBJ2-2; D assignment may be TRBD1 or TRBD2 (5 bases each). This CDR3 has 16 amino acids. Trimming shortened V by 5 bases and J by 3 bases, and 16 bases separated the two germline ends. Germline-derived CDR1 and CDR2 are SGHVT and SQSDAQ. This CDR3 is CASSPGAVDYTGELFF. The CDR3 region has the DNA TGTGCCAGCAGCCCCGGGGCCGTCGATTACACCGGGGAGCTGTTTTTT.

V and J are TRBV28 and TRBJ1-5; 9 nucleotides match TRBD1. V shed 4 bases, J shed 5 bases, and the junction held 9 bases outside the gene matches. This CDR3 contains 16 residues. CDR1 is MDHEN, CDR2 SYDVKM, per germline. CDR3 in DNA: TGTGCCAGCAGTTCACCGGGACAGGGACCCTATCAGCCCCAGCATTTT. Residues: CASSSPGQGPYQPQHF. Filled out from reference TRBV28 and TRBJ1-5, the complete variable domain reads DVKVTQSSRYLVKRTGEKVFLECVQDMDHENMFWYRQDPGLGLRLIYFSYDVKMKEKGDIPEGYSVSREKKERFSLILESASTNQTSMYLCASSSPGQGPYQPQHFGDGTRLSIL.

V gene TRBV20-1 combines with J gene TRBJ1-1; no clear D gene. From germline, CDR1 is DFQATT and CDR2 SNEGSKA (reference sequence). This CDR3 has 14 residues. The V gene lost 0 bases and the J gene lost 2 bases, with 10 bases spanning the gap. DNA for the CDR3: TGCAGTGCTAGAGATTGGGGTAACAACACTGAAGCTTTCTTT. Residues: CSARDWGNNTEAFF.

This clonotype has only a few counts. This rearrangement joins TRBV6-5 to TRBJ2-5; D may be TRBD1 or TRBD2 (6 bases each). The CDR3 is 14 amino acids. Trimming shortened V by 4 bases and J by 4 bases, and 13 bases separated the two germline ends. Germline-derived CDR1 and CDR2 are MNHEY and SVGAGI. The chain's CDR3 is CASSSLGGPETQYF. Written as DNA, the CDR3 is TGTGCCAGCAGTTCTCTCGGGGGCCCAGAGACCCAGTACTTC.

This clonotype was detected many times. The rearrangement links TRBV7-6 to TRBJ2-7; D might be TRBD2 (7 bases). V was cut by 4 bases and J by 7 bases, with 17 bases left in between. The CDR3 totals 14 residues. Germline assignment: CDR1 SGHVS and CDR2 FNYEAQ. The CDR3 spells CASSSLGGGKEQYF. Written as DNA, the CDR3 is TGTGCCAGCAGCTCCCTGGGGGGGGGCAAGGAGCAGTACTTC.